A single sample is the source of the 2 T cell receptor beta chains below, sequenced in a study of CD8 T cells in Susac syndrome. Reverse transcription of roughly 0.45 to 1 ug RNA was performed with random hexamers. TCRdb processed the immunoSEQ multiplex PCR reads anew with MiXCR; each CDR3 protein has one entry. The sample comprises under 95,000 distinct CDR3 sequences, just under 95% of which are singletons, and roughly 0.31% rests with the top ten. Input material: CD4+ T cells from PBMCs. These receptors were collected from a human donor with Susac syndrome.

The chain links TRBV7-8 to TRBJ2-5; D is ambiguous. V was trimmed by 5 bases and J by 0 bases, leaving 4 bases between them. The CDR3 is 12 amino acids. Per germline, CDR1 SGHVS and CDR2 FQNEAQ. The CDR3 protein is CASSLDQETQYF. The CDR3 DNA reads TGTGCCAGCAGCCTAGACCAAGAGACCCAGTACTTC.

The CDR3 loop reads CASSYRDRGRALHF. CDR3 bases: TGTGCCAGCAGTTACCGTGACAGGGGAAGGGCCCTCCACTTT. This chain joins TRBV6-5 and TRBJ1-6; TRBD1 matches at 8 bases. The junction had 8 bases not matched to a gene; V was cut back by 2 bases and J by 14 bases. This CDR3 region has 14 residues. Germline loops: CDR1 MNHEY, CDR2 SVGAGI.